What follows are 20 T cell receptor beta chains derived from one specimen sequenced in a study of response to subunit inactivated influenza vaccine. TCRdb independently ran MiXCR on the RT-PCR reads; one entry per CDR3 protein. Seen here are over 750,000 distinct CDR3 sequences, around 20% observed once, and the top ten hold 10% to 13%. This sample comprised PBMCs from blood, obtained about 5 days after vaccination. These receptors all come from a man in his fifties or sixties who received an inactivated influenza vaccine.

The chain employs TRBV20-1 and TRBJ1-5; D uncertain. V lost 7 bases and J lost 4, with 17 bases in between. This CDR3 has 14 amino acids. The V gene's germline CDR1 is DFQATT and CDR2 SNEGSKA (reference sequence). The CDR3 sequence: CSVVYSLGNQPQHF. For the CDR3, the DNA is TGCAGTGTAGTCTACAGTTTAGGAAATCAGCCCCAGCATTTT.

The V gene is TRBV6-2 or TRBV6-3, the J gene TRBJ2-7; unclear D gene. CDR3 length: 15 residues. Germline V gene sequence: CDR1 MNHEY, CDR2 SVGEGT. Trimming removed 4 bases at V and 2 bases at J, with 15 bases between. In DNA, the CDR3 is TGTGCCAGCAGTTCCCCGTTTGCAGAACCCTACGAGCAGTACTTC. Translating it yields CASSSPFAEPYEQYF.

This clonotype was seen a handful of times. The chain employs TRBV5-1 and TRBJ1-2; tentatively, D is TRBD1 (5 bases). V was trimmed by 1 base and J by 3 bases, leaving 7 bases between them. CDR1 and CDR2 (germline): SGHRS, YFSETQ. This CDR3 is built from 13 residues. CDR3: CASSLRDDYGYTF. In DNA, the CDR3 is TGCGCCAGCAGCTTGCGGGACGACTATGGCTACACCTTC.

The rearrangement links TRBV11-1 to TRBJ2-7; maybe TRBD1 (5 bases). Deletions cut 5 bases from V and 2 bases from J, with 13 bases between. CDR3 length: 14 residues. CDR1 and CDR2 (germline): SGHAT, FQDESV (reference sequence). CDR3 sequence reads: CASSATPGTYEQYF. The CDR3 region has the DNA TGTGCCAGCAGCGCTACGCCAGGGACCTACGAGCAGTACTTC.

The CDR3 DNA follows: TGTGCCAGCAGCCAAAGGGGCACACCCCTCCACTTT. Its protein product is CASSQRGTPLHF. The chain has TRBV3-1 and TRBJ1-6; D possibly corresponds to TRBD1 (5 bases). The V end lost 2 bases, the J end lost 11 bases, and 7 bases lay between the germline ends. The CDR3 covers 12 residues. Germline CDR1 reads LGHDT; CDR2 reads YNNKEL (reference sequence).

The genes are TRBV15 and TRBJ2-5; D possibly uses TRBD1 or TRBD2 (5 bases each). The CDR3 has 16 amino acids. Deletions cut 4 bases from V and 2 bases from J, with 17 bases between. CDR1 and CDR2 (germline): LNHNV, YYDKDF (reference sequence). The CDR3 sequence is CATSTIFRDGQETQYF. As DNA, the CDR3 is TGTGCCACCAGCACAATCTTCCGGGACGGACAAGAGACCCAGTACTTC.

This clonotype was observed a few times. The V gene is TRBV6-5, the J gene TRBJ2-1, with D uncertain. The CDR3 covers 15 residues. The germline V gene encodes CDR1 MNHEY and CDR2 SVGAGI. V was shortened by 0 bases and J by 0 bases, with 6 bases between the two germline ends. The CDR3 sequence: CASSYSVGSYNEQFF. The CDR3 DNA follows: TGTGCCAGCAGTTACTCGGTGGGCTCCTACAATGAGCAGTTCTTC.

This chain uses TRBV18 with TRBJ2-3; the D is unclear. This CDR3 has 15 amino acids. Germline loops: CDR1 KGHSH, CDR2 LQKENI. Trimming pared 5 bases from V and 0 bases from J, leaving 12 bases between. The CDR3 spells CASSKQPPSTDTQYF. The DNA of the CDR3 is TGTGCCAGCTCAAAGCAGCCTCCTAGCACAGATACGCAGTATTTT.

V usage is TRBV7-6 and J usage is TRBJ1-2, with 9 bases identical to TRBD1. The CDR3 has 14 amino acids. V lost 5 bases and J lost 8; bases outside the gene matches: 9. Germline V gene data show CDR1 as SGHVS and CDR2 as FNYEAQ. The CDR3 loop is CASSQGQGYLGYTF. CDR3 in DNA: TGTGCCAGCAGCCAAGGACAGGGGTATTTAGGCTACACCTTC. Filled out from reference TRBV7-6 and TRBJ1-2, the complete variable domain reads GAGVSQSPRYKVTKRGQDVALRCDPISGHVSLYWYRQALGQGPEFLTYFNYEAQQDKSGLPNDRFSAERPEGSISTLTIQRTEQRDSAMYRCASSQGQGYLGYTFGSGTRLTVV.

This clonotype was seen more than once but under ten times. The chain joins TRBV9 to TRBJ2-1; 13 bases fit TRBD2. CDR1 is SGDLS, CDR2 YYNGEE, per germline. CDR3 length equals 19 residues. Trimming cost V 4 bases and J 5 bases; bases outside gene matches: 15. The CDR3 DNA reads TGTGCCAGCAGCCTCCGGACTAGCGGGGGATCCTCTCCCAACAATGAGCAGTTCTTC. This gives the protein CASSLRTSGGSSPNNEQFF.

This clonotype was seen repeatedly, ten times or more. The chain carries TRBV21-1 and TRBJ2-3; TRBD2, as called in the table, went unchecked against the DNA. TRBV21-1 has pseudogene status. CDR3 length: 20 amino acids. CDR3 nucleotide sequence: TGTGCCAGCAGCGAAAGGGCGGTGGGACTAGCGGGGGAGAACACAGATACGCAGTATTTT. This encodes CASSERAVGLAGENTDTQYF.

V usage is TRBV6-1 and J usage is TRBJ1-1; 11 bases match TRBD1. V shed 6 bases, J shed 0 bases, and the junction held 9 bases outside the gene matches. Germline V gene data show CDR1 as MNHNS and CDR2 as SASEGT. This CDR3 has 17 amino acids. This chain's CDR3 is CASSHGTGGYMNTEAFF. The DNA for the CDR3 is TGTGCCAGCAGCCACGGGACAGGGGGATACATGAACACTGAAGCTTTCTTT.

The chain uses TRBV24-1 and TRBJ1-1; 8 bases map to TRBD1. V dropped 9 bases and J dropped 0; count of bases not matched to a gene: 8. Per the germline V gene, CDR1 is KGHDR and CDR2 is SFDVKD. The CDR3 spans 15 residues. CDR3 sequence (DNA): TGTGCCACCTTCTCCGGACAGGGAATGAACACTGAAGCTTTCTTT. Amino acid sequence: CATFSGQGMNTEAFF.

V usage is TRBV12-3 or TRBV12-4 and J usage is TRBJ2-3; unclear D gene. V gave up 7 bases and J gave up 6 bases, with 8 bases separating them. CDR3 length: 11 amino acids. The CDR3 DNA is TGTGCCAGCACAACGAGGGATACGCAGTATTTT. The encoded protein is CASTTRDTQYF.

The genes are TRBV6-2 or TRBV6-3 and TRBJ2-5, with 9 bases that match TRBD1. Germline-derived CDR1 and CDR2 are MNHEY and SVGEGT. V shed 5 bases, J shed 4 bases, and the junction held 11 bases outside the gene matches. The CDR3 runs to 16 residues. CDR3 nucleotides: TGTGCCAGCAGTAGAGCGACAGGGGGGTATGGAGAGACCCAGTACTTC. This encodes CASSRATGGYGETQYF.

This clonotype was detected a few times. An end of the junction differs from the germline gene, which may be a read error. The chain employs TRBV7-9 and TRBJ1-2; maybe TRBD1 (5 bases). Germline CDR1 SEHNR, CDR2 FQNEAQ (reference sequence). This CDR3 is built from 16 residues. In nucleotides, the CDR3 is TGTGCCAGCACCTATTCCGTGGGGGACGGGAACTCTGGCTACACCTTC. Its protein is CASTYSVGDGNSGYTF. The complete variable domain, with remaining parts taken from reference TRBV7-9 and TRBJ1-2, reads DTGVSQNPRHKITKRGQNVTFRCDPISEHNRLYWYRQTLGQGPEFLTYFQNEAQLEKSRLLSDRFSAERPKGSFSTLEIQRTEQGDSAMYLCASTYSVGDGNSGYTFGSGTRLTVV.

This sequence joins TRBV20-1 and TRBJ2-6, with 8 bases fitting TRBD1. Germline V gene lookup returns CDR1 DFQATT and CDR2 SNEGSKA (reference sequence). With 0 bases clipped from V and 2 bases from J, the junction kept 9 bases outside the gene matches. The CDR3 loop spans 18 amino acids. CDR3 residues: CSARDLTGGSAGANVLTF. CDR3 coding DNA: TGCAGTGCTAGAGATCTTACAGGGGGATCTGCTGGGGCCAACGTCCTGACTTTC.

The chain has TRBV4-2 and TRBJ2-1; D ambiguous. This CDR3 is 13 amino acids long. Germline CDR1 reads LGHNA; CDR2 reads YNFKEQ. V was shortened by 1 base and J by 7 bases, with 8 bases between the two germline ends. This chain's CDR3 is CASSQALSNEQFF. The CDR3, as DNA: TGTGCCAGCAGCCAAGCGCTCAGTAATGAGCAGTTCTTC.

The chain joins TRBV15 to TRBJ2-7; no definite D call. V dropped 5 bases and J dropped 5 bases, with 13 bases sitting between them. The CDR3 has 13 residues. The germline CDR1 and CDR2 sequences are LNHNV and YYDKDF (reference sequence). The chain's CDR3 is CATSGEIKDEQYF. CDR3 nucleotides: TGTGCCACCAGCGGGGAAATTAAGGACGAGCAGTACTTC.

The CDR3 is CASSFSGQRSYEQYF. Here the CDR3 DNA reads TGTGCCAGCAGCTTTAGCGGACAGCGCTCCTACGAGCAGTACTTC. This chain links TRBV5-6 with TRBJ2-7; D may be TRBD1 or TRBD2 (6 bases each). The CDR3 covers 15 residues. The germline V and J ends were trimmed by 2 bases and 0 bases, with 12 bases remaining between them. Germline loops: CDR1 SGHDT, CDR2 YYEEEE.